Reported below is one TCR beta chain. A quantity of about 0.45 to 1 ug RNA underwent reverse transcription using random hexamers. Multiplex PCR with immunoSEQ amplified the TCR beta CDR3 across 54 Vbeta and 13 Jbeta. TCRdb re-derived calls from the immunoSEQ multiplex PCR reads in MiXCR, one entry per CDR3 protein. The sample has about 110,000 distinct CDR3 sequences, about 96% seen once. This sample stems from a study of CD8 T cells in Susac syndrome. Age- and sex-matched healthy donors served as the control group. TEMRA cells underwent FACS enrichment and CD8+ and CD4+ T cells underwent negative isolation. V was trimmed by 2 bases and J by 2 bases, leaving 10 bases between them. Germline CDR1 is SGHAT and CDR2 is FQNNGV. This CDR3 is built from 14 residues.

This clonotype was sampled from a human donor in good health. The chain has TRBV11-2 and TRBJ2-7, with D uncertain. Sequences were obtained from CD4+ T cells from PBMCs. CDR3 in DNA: TGTGCCAGCAGCTTATTAGGGATGACCTACGAGCAGTACTTC. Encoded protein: CASSLLGMTYEQYF.